In this sample, the clone carrying this TCR delta chain turned up a few times. Its antigen remains unidentified. The ends lost 1 base at V and 4 bases at J; junction bases unmatched: 24. The CDR3 has 23 residues. The V gene's germline CDR1 is TSWWSYY and CDR2 QGS. Between roughly 96% and 99.6% of sorted thymocytes were Vdelta1+. RNA was extracted from the cells and then reverse transcribed. Pooled V-gene forward primers with one constant-region reverse primer generated the CDR3 amplicons by multiplex PCR. TCRdb redid clone calling on the multiplex PCR reads using CATT. The data contain under 80,000 delta-chain clones, approximately 34% of them singletons. This entry comes from a study of Vδ1+ human thymocytes. Study-wide results and caveats: Thymic delta-chain repertoires held 15% to 20% Vdelta2 sequences and few Vdelta3, despite high sort purity. Thymic TRG and TRD repertoires appeared highly polyclonal, with Gaussian CDR3 length distributions.

The receptor comes from a boy under two years old who had congenital heart surgery. J is TRDJ1 and V is TRDV1; 13 nucleotides line up with TRDD3. Sequenced material: Vdelta1+ gamma-delta thymocytes from the thymus. Subset meaning: FACS-sorted CD3+ TCRalphabeta- TCRVdelta1+ TCRVdelta2- thymocytes. CDR3 nucleotides: TGTGCTCTTGGGGAACCCCCCACCTACTATTCGTACTGGGGGATACGAAGGAGCGATAAACTCATCTTT. Residues: CALGEPPTYYSYWGIRRSDKLIF.